Below are 23 T cell receptor beta chains sequenced from a single sample in a study of T cells in Graves' hyperthyroidism and ophthalmopathy. RNA transcripts were the template for amplifying TCR beta CDR3 regions. First-round RT-PCR of the TCR CDR3 relied on the HTBI primer set. In TCRdb, the multiplex PCR reads were re-called with MiXCR into one record per CDR3 protein. Here the sample spans about 180,000 distinct CDR3 sequences, 15% to 20% being singletons. The sequenced sample consisted of blood. These receptors originate from a woman aged 50 to 60 with Graves' hyperthyroidism.

This clonotype was recorded at least ten times. The chain recombines TRBV5-1 with TRBJ1-2, with D possibly TRBD1 on 6 matching bases. The CDR3 totals 11 residues. CDR1 SGHRS and CDR2 YFSETQ come from the germline V gene. Trimming removed 5 bases from V and 7 bases from J, with 9 bases in between. The CDR3 region is CASRQGTGYTF. DNA of the CDR3: TGCGCCAGCAGACAGGGTACTGGCTACACCTTC.

This clonotype occurred many times. Being one base from a much bigger clone, this may be a read error. The gene calls are TRBV28 and TRBJ1-3; no reliable D call. Germline assignment: CDR1 MDHEN and CDR2 SYDVKM. The CDR3 has 13 amino acids. Trimming stripped 6 bases from V and 0 bases from J, with 6 bases between. The chain's CDR3 is CASRAGSGNTIYF. The CDR3 region has the DNA TGTGCCAGCAGAGCAGGCTCTGGAAACACCATATATTTT.

This clonotype was recorded at least ten times. The V and J genes are TRBV2 and TRBJ2-1, with 15 bases matching TRBD2. The V gene end was trimmed by 5 bases and the J gene end by 7 bases; junction bases not matched to a gene: 3. The CDR3 is 15 residues long. Germline V gene lookup returns CDR1 SNHLY and CDR2 FYNNEI. Written as DNA, the CDR3 is TGTGCCAGCAGTAAAGGACTAGCGGGGGGGAATGAGCAGTTCTTC. It translates to CASSKGLAGGNEQFF. The complete variable domain, with remaining parts taken from reference TRBV2 and TRBJ2-1, reads EPEVTQTPSHQVTQMGQEVILRCVPISNHLYFYWYRQILGQKVEFLVSFYNNEISEKSEIFDDQFSVERPDGSNFTLKIRSTKLEDSAMYFCASSKGLAGGNEQFFGPGTRLTVL.

The J gene is TRBJ1-3, the V gene TRBV18; D ambiguous. Between the trimmed V and J ends, which lost 5 bases and 0 bases, there was a span of 11 bases. Germline V gene data show CDR1 as KGHSH and CDR2 as LQKENI. CDR3 length: 15 amino acids. The CDR3 loop reads CASSAELSSGNTIYF. The CDR3 DNA reads as TGTGCCAGCTCAGCGGAGCTAAGCTCTGGAAACACCATATATTTT.

This clonotype was seen many times. The V gene is TRBV5-1, the J gene TRBJ2-7, with TRBD2 identical over 9 bases. Germline-derived CDR1 and CDR2 are SGHRS and YFSETQ. Trimming cost V 6 bases and J 2 bases; bases outside gene matches: 9. This CDR3 has 15 amino acids. CDR3 residues: CASTYGSSGAYEQYF. Written as DNA, the CDR3 is TGCGCCAGCACCTACGGGTCTAGCGGGGCCTACGAGCAGTACTTC.

The sample holds many counts of this clonotype. The chain combines TRBV6-2 or TRBV6-3 with TRBJ2-3; D gene unclear. V shed 4 bases and J shed 8 bases, with 4 bases lying between them. The V gene's germline CDR1 is MNHEY and CDR2 SVGEGT. The CDR3 has 10 residues. CDR3 in DNA: TGTGCCAGCAGTTCGGGTACGCAGTATTTT. This sequence encodes CASSSGTQYF.

This clonotype was recorded many times. The chain uses TRBV11-3 and TRBJ2-1; D perhaps matches TRBD2 (5 bases). Germline V CDR1 and CDR2: SGHNT, YENEEA. The CDR3 is 14 residues long. Deletions cut 5 bases from V and 0 bases from J, with 8 bases between. DNA for the CDR3: TGTGCCAGCAGCCATGGGAGCTCCTACAATGAGCAGTTCTTC. Its protein product is CASSHGSSYNEQFF.

V usage is TRBV19 and J usage is TRBJ1-1; tentative D call: TRBD1 (5 bases). Germline loops: CDR1 LNHDA, CDR2 SQIVND (reference sequence). V lost 8 bases and J lost 0, with 16 bases in between. The CDR3 extends over 15 amino acids. The CDR3 DNA reads as TGTGCCAGTGGATTCGGGGGGGGTTTGAACACTGAAGCTTTCTTT. Translation: CASGFGGGLNTEAFF.

This clonotype was found many times. This chain joins TRBV6-1 and TRBJ1-6; the D gene is possibly TRBD1 (6 bases). V gave up 2 bases and J gave up 6 bases, with 17 bases separating them. Germline V gene data show CDR1 as MNHNS and CDR2 as SASEGT. The CDR3 covers 17 residues. CDR3 DNA: TGTGCCAGCAGTGAATTTATCTCGGGGGCCGGTAATTCACCCCTCCACTTT. Translating gives CASSEFISGAGNSPLHF.

This clonotype was detected many times. The chain is built from TRBV2 and TRBJ1-1; the match to TRBD1 covers 7 bases. The CDR3 sequence is 14 residues long. Germline CDR1 is SNHLY and CDR2 is FYNNEI. V gave up 5 bases and J gave up 4 bases; unmatched junction bases: 7. Written as DNA, the CDR3 is TGTGCCAGCAGTTACAGGGGCGACGGCACTGAAGCTTTCTTT. Translated, it gives CASSYRGDGTEAFF.

The V call is TRBV20-1, the J call TRBJ2-7; the match to TRBD2 covers 8 bases. From germline, CDR1 is DFQATT and CDR2 SNEGSKA (reference sequence). Trimming removed 6 bases from V and 0 bases from J; junction bases left unmatched: 16. The CDR3 consists of 17 residues. The chain's CDR3 is CSARGGRGSSFSYEQYF. For the CDR3, the DNA is TGCAGTGCCCGGGGGGGGCGGGGGTCCTCCTTCTCCTACGAGCAGTACTTC.

Worth noting for this clonotype: A read error may account for a junction end that differs from germline. This chain connects TRBV7-7 to TRBJ2-5, with a tentative D call TRBD2 (6 bases). The CDR3 spans 15 residues. Germline V CDR1 and CDR2: SSHAT, FNYEAQ (reference sequence). DNA of the CDR3: TGTGCTAGCAGCTTAGAAACGGGGGTACGGGAGACCCAGTACTTC. Its protein product is CASSLETGVRETQYF. Full variable domain (missing parts from reference TRBV7-7 and TRBJ2-5): GAGVSQSPRYKVTKRGQDVTLRCDPISSHATLYWYQQALGQGPEFLTYFNYEAQPDKSGLPSDRFSAERPEGSISTLTIQRTEQRDSAMYRCASSLETGVRETQYFGPGTRLLVL.

The chain employs TRBV6-5 and TRBJ2-2; the D call may be TRBD1 or TRBD2 (5 bases each). Germline loops: CDR1 MNHEY, CDR2 SVGAGI. Trimming took off 2 bases at V and 6 bases at J, with 7 bases between the two ends. The CDR3 is made up of 13 amino acids. CDR3 bases: TGTGCCAGCAGTTACCGGGGCCCCGGGGAGCTGTTTTTT. Amino acids: CASSYRGPGELFF.

This clonotype was observed many times. The genes are TRBV2 and TRBJ2-3; perhaps D is TRBD1 or TRBD2 (6 bases each). Deletions cut 2 bases from V and 1 base from J, with 16 bases between. Germline CDR1 SNHLY, CDR2 FYNNEI. The CDR3 is 17 residues long. This chain's CDR3 is CASSEPAWGAGTDTQYF. DNA of the CDR3: TGTGCCAGCAGTGAACCCGCCTGGGGGGCGGGCACAGATACGCAGTATTTT.

This clonotype occurred many times. The gene calls are TRBV12-5 and TRBJ1-1; unclear D gene. The V end lost 7 bases, the J end lost 3 bases, and 18 bases lay between the germline ends. This CDR3 comprises 15 residues. Per the germline V gene, CDR1 is LGHNT and CDR2 is FRNRAP. CDR3 in amino acids: CASASWVAGDTEAFF. CDR3 in DNA: TGTGCTAGTGCCTCCTGGGTGGCGGGAGACACTGAAGCTTTCTTT.

This clonotype was recorded at least ten times. The CDR3 here is CASSPVAPGSLTGGGTDTQYF. The CDR3 DNA reads as TGTGCCAGCAGCCCCGTCGCGCCTGGTTCCCTAACCGGGGGTGGCACAGATACGCAGTATTTT. V gene TRBV11-3 combines with J gene TRBJ2-3; the D gene is possibly TRBD2 (6 bases). V shed 5 bases and J shed 1 base, with 31 bases lying between them. The CDR3 totals 21 residues. Germline V gives CDR1 SGHNT, CDR2 YENEEA.

This clonotype was detected ten times or more. This chain connects TRBV4-1 to TRBJ2-7; possibly TRBD1 or TRBD2 for D (5 bases each). This CDR3 contains 15 residues. Trimming stripped 0 bases from V and 5 bases from J, with 14 bases between. Germline V gene sequence: CDR1 MGHRA, CDR2 YSYEKL. This CDR3 is CASSQDGGFGNEQYF. The CDR3 nucleotides read TGCGCCAGCAGCCAAGATGGGGGTTTTGGCAACGAGCAGTACTTC.

V gene TRBV28 combines with J gene TRBJ1-2; D is possibly TRBD1 (5 bases). This CDR3 contains 15 residues. Germline CDR1 and CDR2: MDHEN and SYDVKM. V lost 5 bases and J 1 base, leaving 14 bases between the germline ends. DNA for the CDR3: TGTGCCAGCAGTCCCCTCGGGACCTTTAACTATGGCTACACCTTC. Protein product: CASSPLGTFNYGYTF.

This clonotype was observed at least ten times. The chain joins TRBV20-1 to TRBJ2-7; D might be TRBD2 (6 bases). The CDR3 totals 16 residues. Germline CDR1 is DFQATT and CDR2 is SNEGSKA (reference sequence). Trimming took 6 bases from V and 2 from J, leaving 23 bases between them. The CDR3 region is CSARLGRLQRTYEQYF. The DNA of the CDR3 is TGCAGTGCCCGGCTAGGGAGGTTACAACGGACCTACGAGCAGTACTTC.

This clonotype showed up many times. The chain links TRBV12-3 or TRBV12-4 to TRBJ1-5, with unresolved D. V gave up 7 bases and J gave up 8 bases, with 18 bases separating them. The CDR3 runs to 14 residues. The CDR3 protein is CASKTTGIREPQHF. Here the CDR3 DNA reads TGTGCCAGCAAAACGACCGGTATCCGGGAGCCCCAGCATTTT.

This clonotype was counted many times. The chain recombines TRBV6-1 with TRBJ1-5; no definite D call. CDR3 length equals 13 residues. V lost 6 bases to trimming and J lost 5 bases, with 11 bases between them. Germline CDR1 and CDR2: MNHNS and SASEGT. This CDR3 reads CASRRTEHQPQHF. CDR3 nucleotide sequence: TGTGCCAGCAGGCGGACTGAACATCAGCCCCAGCATTTT.

Ten or more counts support this clonotype. This sequence joins TRBV5-1 and TRBJ1-2; possibly TRBD1 for D (6 bases). CDR3 length: 15 residues. V was pared by 4 bases and J by 8 bases, with 21 bases between. In germline, CDR1 is SGHRS, CDR2 YFSETQ. The CDR3 DNA is TGCGCCAGCAGCCCATCGACAGGTGATCTATCCGGCTACACCTTC. Translating it yields CASSPSTGDLSGYTF.

This clonotype was seen ten or more times. The chain employs TRBV12-3 or TRBV12-4 and TRBJ1-4; D is possibly TRBD1 (5 bases). The CDR3 has 13 amino acids. Trimming removed 4 bases at V and 8 bases at J, with 11 bases between. The CDR3, as DNA: TGTGCCAGCAGTTCCAGGGTTTGGGAAAAACTGTTTTTT. Translation: CASSSRVWEKLFF.